This paragraph covers one T cell receptor beta chain sequence. Trimming stripped 7 bases from V and 7 bases from J, with 20 bases between. This CDR3 spans 14 amino acids. The germline CDR1 and CDR2 sequences are SGHTA and FQGNSA. Some clones are missing from TCRdb's copy, which holds only in-frame ones; the method was immunoSEQ multiplex PCR. The sample records 350,000 to 400,000 clones, approximately 93% being singletons. The sample originates from a study of blood T cell repertoires in COVID-19. V is TRBV7-2 and J is TRBJ2-7; maybe TRBD1 (7 bases). The sequence derives from a woman in her thirties or forties who had been exposed to COVID-19. The sequencing input was PBMCs or T cells enriched from blood (not recorded which). The CDR3 DNA sequence: TGTGCCAGCAACCCGACAGGGAGGTCGAGTGAGCAGTACTTC. This encodes CASNPTGRSSEQYF.